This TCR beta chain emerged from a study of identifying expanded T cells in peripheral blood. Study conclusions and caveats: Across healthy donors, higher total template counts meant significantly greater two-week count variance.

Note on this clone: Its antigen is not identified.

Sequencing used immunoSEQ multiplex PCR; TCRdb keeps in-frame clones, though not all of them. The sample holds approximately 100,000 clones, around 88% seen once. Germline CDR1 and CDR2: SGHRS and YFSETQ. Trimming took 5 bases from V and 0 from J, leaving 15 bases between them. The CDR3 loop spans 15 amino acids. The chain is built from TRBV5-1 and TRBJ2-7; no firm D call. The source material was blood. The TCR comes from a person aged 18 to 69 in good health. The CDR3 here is CASRTSPDGSYEQYF. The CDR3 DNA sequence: TGCGCCAGCAGAACCTCTCCGGACGGCTCCTACGAGCAGTACTTC.